The 6 T cell receptor beta chains below all came from one sample that was sequenced in a study of early T cells in non-severe SARS-CoV-2 infection. A single record per CDR3 protein comes from TCRdb applying MiXCR to the 5' RACE reads. The data hold roughly 83,000 distinct CDR3 sequences, with about 10% observed a single time. Sequencing was performed on whole blood, taken at baseline. These receptors were taken from an adult who was a healthcare worker with PCR-confirmed SARS-CoV-2 infection or an uninfected control (not recorded which).

This clonotype was detected a few times. The rearrangement links TRBV7-9 to TRBJ1-1; D unclear. The CDR3 consists of 14 residues. From germline, CDR1 is SEHNR and CDR2 FQNEAQ (reference sequence). V shed 3 bases and J shed 1 base, with 9 bases lying between them. This CDR3 is CASSFLRQNTEAFF. DNA for the CDR3: TGTGCCAGCAGCTTCCTCCGCCAGAACACTGAAGCTTTCTTT.

As regards this clonotype: Its ends do not fully match the called genes, so a read error is possible. The chain combines TRBV20-1 with TRBJ2-7, with TRBD2 identical over 7 bases. The CDR3 covers 14 residues. CDR1 and CDR2 (germline): DFQATT, SNEGSKA (reference sequence). This CDR3 is CSAGEPSGGYEQYF. In nucleotides, the CDR3 is TGCAGTGCTGGAGAACCTAGCGGAGGTTACGAGCAGTACTTC.

This clonotype was counted a few times. V gene TRBV6-6 combines with J gene TRBJ2-7; 11 bases map to TRBD1. The CDR3 sequence is 13 residues long. V shed 6 bases, J shed 5 bases, and the junction held 3 bases outside the gene matches. In germline, CDR1 is MNHNY, CDR2 SVGAGI (reference sequence). CDR3 loop: CASRPGQGDEQYF. Written as DNA, the CDR3 is TGTGCCAGCAGGCCGGGACAGGGGGACGAGCAGTACTTC.

A few counts support this clonotype. The genes are TRBV5-1 and TRBJ2-7; TRBD2 matches 11 bases. CDR1 is SGHRS and CDR2 is YFSETQ in the germline V gene. Losses at the gene ends were 5 bases for V and 7 bases for J; bases not matched to a gene: 11. The CDR3 runs 15 residues. CDR3 DNA sequence: TGCGCCAGCAGACCTGTCCTGGGGACTAGCGGAGAGCAGTACTTC. Translating gives CASRPVLGTSGEQYF.

This clonotype was picked up many times. CDR3 sequence (DNA): TGTGCCAGCAGCCCCCAAGGACAGGGAACCTATGGCTACACCTTC. Amino acids: CASSPQGQGTYGYTF. The chain joins TRBV5-4 to TRBJ1-2; TRBD1 agrees at 8 bases. Trimming at V came to 4 bases and at J to 4 bases, leaving 9 bases not matched to a gene. The CDR3 covers 15 residues. CDR1 SGHNT and CDR2 YYREEE come from the germline V gene (reference sequence).

A few counts support this clonotype. The rearrangement joins TRBV28 to TRBJ2-3; the D is unclear. CDR3 length equals 13 residues. Germline CDR1 MDHEN, CDR2 SYDVKM. V lost 2 bases and J lost 3, with 6 bases in between. The DNA for the CDR3 is TGTGCCAGCAGTTTAGTGATTACAGATACGCAGTATTTT. This translates into CASSLVITDTQYF.